The TCR beta chain under discussion was sequenced for a study of blood T cells in healthy people across ages. Overall study results and limits: TCR beta diversity was tightly associated with the proportion of naive T cells. A conclusive naive versus antigen-experienced comparison was prevented by the unsorted PBMCs.

Primers used in a second PCR of roughly 6 to 12 cycles were a sample-barcoded 5' primer and a J-beta primer mix. Each CDR3 protein gets one entry after TCRdb re-called the 5' RACE reads with MiXCR. This table holds about 970,000 distinct CDR3 sequences, about 53% found once. A remark on this clonotype: What it binds is not known.

Collection of roughly 10 milliliters of peripheral blood was performed for each donor. Total RNA amounts of at least 5.5 micrograms were extracted per sample. This CDR3 is built from 17 residues. The germline V gene encodes CDR1 SGHTA and CDR2 FQGNSA. V was cut by 5 bases and J by 6 bases, with 22 bases left in between. The chain is built from TRBV7-2 and TRBJ2-2; perhaps TRBD1 as D (5 bases). The source of this sequence is a woman aged 55-69 years in good health. Sequences were obtained from blood. The CDR3 coding sequence is TGTGCCAGCAGCCAAAAGGGTGACAGCCTCTTACCCGGGGAGCTGTTTTTT. Its protein product is CASSQKGDSLLPGELFF.